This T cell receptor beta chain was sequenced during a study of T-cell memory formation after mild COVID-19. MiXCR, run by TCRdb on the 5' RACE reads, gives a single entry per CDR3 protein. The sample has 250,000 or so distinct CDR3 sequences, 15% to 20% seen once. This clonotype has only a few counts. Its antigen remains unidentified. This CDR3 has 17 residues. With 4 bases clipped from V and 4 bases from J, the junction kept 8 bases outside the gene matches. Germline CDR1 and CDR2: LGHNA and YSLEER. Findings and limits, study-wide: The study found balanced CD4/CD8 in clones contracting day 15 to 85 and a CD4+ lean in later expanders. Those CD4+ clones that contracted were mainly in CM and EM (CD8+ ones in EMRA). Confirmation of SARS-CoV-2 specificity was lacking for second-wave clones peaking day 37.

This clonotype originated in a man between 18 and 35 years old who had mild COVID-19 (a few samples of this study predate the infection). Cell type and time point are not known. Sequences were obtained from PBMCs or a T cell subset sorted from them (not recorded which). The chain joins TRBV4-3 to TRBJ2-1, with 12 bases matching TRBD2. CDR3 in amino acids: CASSPDRTSGTYNEQFF. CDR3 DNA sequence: TGCGCCAGCAGCCCTGACCGGACTAGCGGGACTTACAATGAGCAGTTCTTC.